This T cell receptor (beta chain) was profiled in a study of blood T cell repertoires in COVID-19. As regards this clone: This sample includes further DNA sequences coding for the same CDR3.

The repertoire was sequenced with immunoSEQ multiplex PCR; TCRdb's copy has only in-frame clones and lacks some. The sample lists about 200,000 clones, approximately 78% occurring once. The sequenced sample was peripheral blood. The TCR comes from a woman in her forties with acute or convalescent COVID-19.

The CDR3 region has the DNA TGTGCCAGCAGGAGGACAGCGAACACTGAAGCTTTCTTT. Translation: CASRRTANTEAFF. The chain uses TRBV12-3 or TRBV12-4 and TRBJ1-1, with D possibly matching TRBD1 (6 bases). The CDR3 extends over 13 amino acids. Trimming stripped 6 bases from V and 1 base from J, with 9 bases between.